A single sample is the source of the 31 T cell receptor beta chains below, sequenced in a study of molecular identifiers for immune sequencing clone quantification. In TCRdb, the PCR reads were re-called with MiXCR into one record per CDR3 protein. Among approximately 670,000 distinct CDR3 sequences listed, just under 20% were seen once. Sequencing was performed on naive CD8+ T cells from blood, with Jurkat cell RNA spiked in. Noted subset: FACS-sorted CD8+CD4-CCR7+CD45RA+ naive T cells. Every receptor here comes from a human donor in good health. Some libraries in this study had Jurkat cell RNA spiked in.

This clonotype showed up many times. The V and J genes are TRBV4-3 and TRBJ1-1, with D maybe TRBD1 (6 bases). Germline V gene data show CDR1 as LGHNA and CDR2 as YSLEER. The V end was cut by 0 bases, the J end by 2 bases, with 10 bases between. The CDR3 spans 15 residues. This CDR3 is CASSQEWGLNTEAFF. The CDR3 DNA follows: TGCGCCAGCAGCCAAGAATGGGGGCTAAACACTGAAGCTTTCTTT.

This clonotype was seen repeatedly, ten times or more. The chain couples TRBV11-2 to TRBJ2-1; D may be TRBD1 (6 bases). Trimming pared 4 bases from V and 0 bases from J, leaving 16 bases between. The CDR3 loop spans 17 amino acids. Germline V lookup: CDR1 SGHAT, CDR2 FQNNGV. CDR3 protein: CASSYRRGESSYNEQFF. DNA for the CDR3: TGTGCCAGCAGCTACCGCAGGGGAGAGAGCTCCTACAATGAGCAGTTCTTC.

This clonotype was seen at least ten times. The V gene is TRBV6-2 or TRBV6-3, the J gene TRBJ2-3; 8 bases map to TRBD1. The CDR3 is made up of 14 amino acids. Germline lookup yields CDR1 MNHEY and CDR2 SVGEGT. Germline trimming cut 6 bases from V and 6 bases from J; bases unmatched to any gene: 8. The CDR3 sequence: CASSPPTGGDTQYF. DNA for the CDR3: TGTGCCAGCAGCCCTCCTACAGGGGGTGATACGCAGTATTTT.

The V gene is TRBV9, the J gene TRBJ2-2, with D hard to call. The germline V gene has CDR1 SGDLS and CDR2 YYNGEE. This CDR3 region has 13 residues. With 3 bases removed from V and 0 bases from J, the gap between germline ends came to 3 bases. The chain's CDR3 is CASSGPNTGELFF. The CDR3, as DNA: TGTGCCAGCAGCGGTCCGAACACCGGGGAGCTGTTTTTT.

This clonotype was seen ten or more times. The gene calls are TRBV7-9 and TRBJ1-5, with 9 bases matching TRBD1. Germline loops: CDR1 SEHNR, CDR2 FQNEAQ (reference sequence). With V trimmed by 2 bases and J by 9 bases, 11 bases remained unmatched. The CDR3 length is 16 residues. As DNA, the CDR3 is TGTGCCAGCAGCTTACCAAAAGGGACAGGGTCCCCGCCCCAGCATTTT. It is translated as CASSLPKGTGSPPQHF. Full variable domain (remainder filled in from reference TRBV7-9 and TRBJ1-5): DTGVSQNPRHKITKRGQNVTFRCDPISEHNRLYWYRQTLGQGPEFLTYFQNEAQLEKSRLLSDRFSAERPKGSFSTLEIQRTEQGDSAMYLCASSLPKGTGSPPQHFGDGTRLSIL.

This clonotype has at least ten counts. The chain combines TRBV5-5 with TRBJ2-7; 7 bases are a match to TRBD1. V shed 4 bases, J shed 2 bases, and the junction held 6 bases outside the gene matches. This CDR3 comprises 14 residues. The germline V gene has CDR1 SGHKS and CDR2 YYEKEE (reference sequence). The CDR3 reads CASSTGTVTYEQYF. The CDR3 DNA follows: TGTGCCAGCAGCACCGGGACAGTTACCTACGAGCAGTACTTC.

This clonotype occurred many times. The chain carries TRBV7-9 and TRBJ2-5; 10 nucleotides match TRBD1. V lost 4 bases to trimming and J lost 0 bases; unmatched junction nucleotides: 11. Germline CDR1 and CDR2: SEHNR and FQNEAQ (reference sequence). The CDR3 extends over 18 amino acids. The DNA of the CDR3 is TGTGCCAGCAGCTATACTTCCGGGACAGGGGTCTACCAAGAGACCCAGTACTTC. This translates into CASSYTSGTGVYQETQYF.

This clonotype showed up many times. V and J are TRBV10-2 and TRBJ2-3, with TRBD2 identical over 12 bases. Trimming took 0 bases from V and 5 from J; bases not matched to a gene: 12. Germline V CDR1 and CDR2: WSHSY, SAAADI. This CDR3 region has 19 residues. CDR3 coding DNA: TGCGCCAGCAGTGAGTCGACTAGCGGGAGCTTTCACGGCATAGATACGCAGTATTTT. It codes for CASSESTSGSFHGIDTQYF.

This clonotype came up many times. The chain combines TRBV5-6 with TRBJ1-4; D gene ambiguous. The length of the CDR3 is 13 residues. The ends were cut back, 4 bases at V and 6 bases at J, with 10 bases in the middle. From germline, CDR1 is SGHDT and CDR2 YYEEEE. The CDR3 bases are TGTGCCAGCAGCGCCGAGGTGGATGAAAAACTGTTTTTT. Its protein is CASSAEVDEKLFF.

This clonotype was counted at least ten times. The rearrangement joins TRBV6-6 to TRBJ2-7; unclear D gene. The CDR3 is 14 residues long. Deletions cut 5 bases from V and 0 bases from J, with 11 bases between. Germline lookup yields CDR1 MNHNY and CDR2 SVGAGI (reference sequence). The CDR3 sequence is CASSLPTLSYEQYF. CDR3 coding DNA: TGTGCCAGCAGTCTCCCGACACTCTCCTACGAGCAGTACTTC.

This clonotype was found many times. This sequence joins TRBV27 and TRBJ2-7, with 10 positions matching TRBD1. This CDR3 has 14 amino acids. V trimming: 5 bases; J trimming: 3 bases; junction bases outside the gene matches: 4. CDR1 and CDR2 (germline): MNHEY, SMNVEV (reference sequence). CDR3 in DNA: TGTGCCAGCAGTGCGGGACAGGGGTTCTACGAGCAGTACTTC. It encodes CASSAGQGFYEQYF.

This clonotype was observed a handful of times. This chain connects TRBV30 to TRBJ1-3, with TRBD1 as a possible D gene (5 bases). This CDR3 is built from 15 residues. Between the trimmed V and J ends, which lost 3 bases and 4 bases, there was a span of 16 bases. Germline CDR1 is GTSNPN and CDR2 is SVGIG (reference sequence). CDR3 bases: TGTGCCTGGAGAGACGACAGATTTTACGGAAACACCATATATTTT. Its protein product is CAWRDDRFYGNTIYF.

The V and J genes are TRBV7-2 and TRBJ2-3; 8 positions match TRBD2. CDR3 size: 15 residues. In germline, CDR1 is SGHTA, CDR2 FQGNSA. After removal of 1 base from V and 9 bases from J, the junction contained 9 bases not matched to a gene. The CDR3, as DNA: TGTGCCAGCAGCTTAGTAACGGGGGGGCCGGACACGCAGTATTTT. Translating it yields CASSLVTGGPDTQYF.

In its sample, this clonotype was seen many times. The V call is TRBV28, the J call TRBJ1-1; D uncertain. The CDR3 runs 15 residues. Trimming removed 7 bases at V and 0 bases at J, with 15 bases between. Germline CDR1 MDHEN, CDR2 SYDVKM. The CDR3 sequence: CASIPGPGMNTEAFF. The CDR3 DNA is TGTGCCAGCATCCCGGGCCCGGGGATGAACACTGAAGCTTTCTTT.

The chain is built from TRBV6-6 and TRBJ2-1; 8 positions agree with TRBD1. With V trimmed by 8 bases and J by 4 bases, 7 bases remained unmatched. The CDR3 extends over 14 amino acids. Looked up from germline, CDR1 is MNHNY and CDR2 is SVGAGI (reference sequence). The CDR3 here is CASATTGAYNEQFF. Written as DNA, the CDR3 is TGTGCCAGCGCTACGACAGGGGCGTACAATGAGCAGTTCTTC.

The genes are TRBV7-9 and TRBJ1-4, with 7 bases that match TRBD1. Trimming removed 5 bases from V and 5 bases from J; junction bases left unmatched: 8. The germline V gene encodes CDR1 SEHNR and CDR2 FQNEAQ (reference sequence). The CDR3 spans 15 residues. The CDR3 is CASSARQGRNEKLFF. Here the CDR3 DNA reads TGTGCCAGCAGCGCCCGACAGGGAAGGAATGAAAAACTGTTTTTT.

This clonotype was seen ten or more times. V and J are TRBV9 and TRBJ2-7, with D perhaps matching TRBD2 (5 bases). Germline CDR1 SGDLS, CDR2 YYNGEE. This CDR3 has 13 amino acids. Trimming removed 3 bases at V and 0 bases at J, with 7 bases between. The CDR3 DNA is TGTGCCAGCAGCGCCGGGGTCTCCTACGAGCAGTACTTC. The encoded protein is CASSAGVSYEQYF.

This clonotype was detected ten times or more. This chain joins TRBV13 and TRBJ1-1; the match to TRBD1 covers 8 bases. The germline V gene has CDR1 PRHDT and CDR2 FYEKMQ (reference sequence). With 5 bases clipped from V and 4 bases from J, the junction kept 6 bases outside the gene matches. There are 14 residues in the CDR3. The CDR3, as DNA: TGTGCCAGCAGCACCTACCAGGGGGCCACTGAAGCTTTCTTT. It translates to CASSTYQGATEAFF.

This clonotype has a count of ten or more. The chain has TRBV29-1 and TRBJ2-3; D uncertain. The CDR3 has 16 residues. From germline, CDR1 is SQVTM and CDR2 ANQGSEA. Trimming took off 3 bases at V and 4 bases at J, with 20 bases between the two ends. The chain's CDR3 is CSVDVPPYTPPDTQYF. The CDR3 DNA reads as TGCAGCGTTGATGTCCCGCCTTACACCCCCCCAGATACGCAGTATTTT.

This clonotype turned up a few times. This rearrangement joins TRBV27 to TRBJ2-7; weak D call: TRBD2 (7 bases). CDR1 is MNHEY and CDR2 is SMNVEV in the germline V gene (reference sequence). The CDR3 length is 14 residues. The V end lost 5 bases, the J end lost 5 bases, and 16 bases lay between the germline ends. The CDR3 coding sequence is TGTGCCAGCAGTCCATTGCGGGGGCTTGACGAGCAGTACTTC. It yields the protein CASSPLRGLDEQYF.

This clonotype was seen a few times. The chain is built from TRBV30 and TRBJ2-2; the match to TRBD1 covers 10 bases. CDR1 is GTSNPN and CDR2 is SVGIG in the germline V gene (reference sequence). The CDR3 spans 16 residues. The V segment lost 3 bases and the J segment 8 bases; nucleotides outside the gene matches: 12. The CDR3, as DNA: TGTGCCTGGAGCCCCGGGACAGGGGTGTTTGATGGGGAGCTGTTTTTT. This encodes CAWSPGTGVFDGELFF.

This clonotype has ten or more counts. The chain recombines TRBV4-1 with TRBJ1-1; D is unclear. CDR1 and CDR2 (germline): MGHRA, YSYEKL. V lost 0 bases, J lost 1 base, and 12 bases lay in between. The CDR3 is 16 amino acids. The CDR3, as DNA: TGCGCCAGCAGCCAAGAGCCGGCCAGAGAGAACACTGAAGCTTTCTTT. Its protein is CASSQEPARENTEAFF.

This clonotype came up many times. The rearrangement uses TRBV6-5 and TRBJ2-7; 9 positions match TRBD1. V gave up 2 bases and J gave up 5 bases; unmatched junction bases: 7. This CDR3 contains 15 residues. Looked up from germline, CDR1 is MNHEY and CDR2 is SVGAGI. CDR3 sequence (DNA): TGTGCCAGCAGTTACGGGACAGGGAGTGTCCACGAGCAGTACTTC. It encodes CASSYGTGSVHEQYF.

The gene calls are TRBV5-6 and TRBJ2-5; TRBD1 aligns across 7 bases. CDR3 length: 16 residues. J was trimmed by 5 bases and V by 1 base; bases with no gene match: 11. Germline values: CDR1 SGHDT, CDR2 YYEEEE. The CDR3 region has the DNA TGTGCCAGCAGCTTGTGGAGACAGGGAAATTGGGAGACCCAGTACTTC. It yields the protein CASSLWRQGNWETQYF.

This CDR3 reads CASSLLTGGSSYNEQFF. CDR3 bases: TGTGCCAGCAGTTTGTTGACAGGGGGGAGCTCCTACAATGAGCAGTTCTTC. The chain uses TRBV28 and TRBJ2-1; 9 bases line up with TRBD1. Germline-derived CDR1 and CDR2 are MDHEN and SYDVKM. The CDR3 has 17 amino acids. Unmatched junction bases numbered 6, after V lost 3 bases and J lost 0 bases.

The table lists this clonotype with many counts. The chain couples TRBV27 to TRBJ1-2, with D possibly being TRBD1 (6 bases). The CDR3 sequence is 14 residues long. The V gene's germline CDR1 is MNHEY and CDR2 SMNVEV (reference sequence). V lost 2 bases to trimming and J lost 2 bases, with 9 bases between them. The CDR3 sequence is CASSLGTPNYGYTF. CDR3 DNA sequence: TGTGCCAGCAGTTTAGGGACACCAAACTATGGCTACACCTTC.

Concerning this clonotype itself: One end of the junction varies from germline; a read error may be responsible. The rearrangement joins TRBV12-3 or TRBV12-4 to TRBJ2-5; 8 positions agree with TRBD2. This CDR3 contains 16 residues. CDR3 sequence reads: CASGLFYRGGQETQYF. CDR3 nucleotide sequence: TGTGCCAGCGGTTTATTCTATCGGGGGGGCCAAGAGACCCAGTACTTC.

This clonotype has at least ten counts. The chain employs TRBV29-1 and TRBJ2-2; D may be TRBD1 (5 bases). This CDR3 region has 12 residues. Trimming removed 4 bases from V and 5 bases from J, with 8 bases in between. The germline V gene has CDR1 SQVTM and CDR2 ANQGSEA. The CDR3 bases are TGCAGCGTTGTTAAGGGGACCGGGGAGCTGTTTTTT. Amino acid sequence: CSVVKGTGELFF.

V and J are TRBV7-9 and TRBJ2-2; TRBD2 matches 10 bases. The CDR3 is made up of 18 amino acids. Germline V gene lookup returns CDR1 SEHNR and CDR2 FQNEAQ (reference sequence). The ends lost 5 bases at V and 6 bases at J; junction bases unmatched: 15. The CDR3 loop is CASSPSAQRGGLAGELFF. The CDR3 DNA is TGTGCCAGCAGCCCGTCAGCACAGCGGGGGGGCCTAGCCGGGGAGCTGTTTTTT.

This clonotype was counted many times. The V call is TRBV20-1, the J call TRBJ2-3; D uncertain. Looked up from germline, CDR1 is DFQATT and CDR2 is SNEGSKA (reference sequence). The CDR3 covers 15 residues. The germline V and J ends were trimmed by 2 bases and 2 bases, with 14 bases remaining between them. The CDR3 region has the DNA TGCAGTGCTAGATTGGAAGGTCCCCCCACAGATACGCAGTATTTT. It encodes CSARLEGPPTDTQYF.

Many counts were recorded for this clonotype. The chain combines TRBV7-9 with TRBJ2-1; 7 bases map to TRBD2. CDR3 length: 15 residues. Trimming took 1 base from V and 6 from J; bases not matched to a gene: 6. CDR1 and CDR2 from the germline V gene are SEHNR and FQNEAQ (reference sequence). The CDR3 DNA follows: TGTGCCAGCAGCTTAGTATCAGCGGGGATCAATGAGCAGTTCTTC. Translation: CASSLVSAGINEQFF. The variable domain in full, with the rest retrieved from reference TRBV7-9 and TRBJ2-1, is DTGVSQNPRHKITKRGQNVTFRCDPISEHNRLYWYRQTLGQGPEFLTYFQNEAQLEKSRLLSDRFSAERPKGSFSTLEIQRTEQGDSAMYLCASSLVSAGINEQFFGPGTRLTVL.